This note documents a single T cell receptor (beta chain) sequence. Here immunoSEQ multiplex PCR was the method, and the copy in TCRdb shows in-frame clones only, minus some. This sample has 120,000 or so clones, with roughly 90% found just once. The data belong to a study of blood T cell repertoires in COVID-19. The CDR3 contains 14 residues. Looked up from germline, CDR1 is SNHLY and CDR2 is FYNNEI. Trimming pared 11 bases from V and 3 bases from J, leaving 17 bases between. This sequence joins TRBV2 and TRBJ2-1, with D maybe TRBD1 (6 bases). This receptor was taken from a middle-aged man with acute or convalescent COVID-19. Specimen: peripheral blood. The CDR3 coding sequence is TGTGCCGGTTCCTCGGACAGTAGCTACAATGAGCAGTTCTTC. Translation gives CAGSSDSSYNEQFF.